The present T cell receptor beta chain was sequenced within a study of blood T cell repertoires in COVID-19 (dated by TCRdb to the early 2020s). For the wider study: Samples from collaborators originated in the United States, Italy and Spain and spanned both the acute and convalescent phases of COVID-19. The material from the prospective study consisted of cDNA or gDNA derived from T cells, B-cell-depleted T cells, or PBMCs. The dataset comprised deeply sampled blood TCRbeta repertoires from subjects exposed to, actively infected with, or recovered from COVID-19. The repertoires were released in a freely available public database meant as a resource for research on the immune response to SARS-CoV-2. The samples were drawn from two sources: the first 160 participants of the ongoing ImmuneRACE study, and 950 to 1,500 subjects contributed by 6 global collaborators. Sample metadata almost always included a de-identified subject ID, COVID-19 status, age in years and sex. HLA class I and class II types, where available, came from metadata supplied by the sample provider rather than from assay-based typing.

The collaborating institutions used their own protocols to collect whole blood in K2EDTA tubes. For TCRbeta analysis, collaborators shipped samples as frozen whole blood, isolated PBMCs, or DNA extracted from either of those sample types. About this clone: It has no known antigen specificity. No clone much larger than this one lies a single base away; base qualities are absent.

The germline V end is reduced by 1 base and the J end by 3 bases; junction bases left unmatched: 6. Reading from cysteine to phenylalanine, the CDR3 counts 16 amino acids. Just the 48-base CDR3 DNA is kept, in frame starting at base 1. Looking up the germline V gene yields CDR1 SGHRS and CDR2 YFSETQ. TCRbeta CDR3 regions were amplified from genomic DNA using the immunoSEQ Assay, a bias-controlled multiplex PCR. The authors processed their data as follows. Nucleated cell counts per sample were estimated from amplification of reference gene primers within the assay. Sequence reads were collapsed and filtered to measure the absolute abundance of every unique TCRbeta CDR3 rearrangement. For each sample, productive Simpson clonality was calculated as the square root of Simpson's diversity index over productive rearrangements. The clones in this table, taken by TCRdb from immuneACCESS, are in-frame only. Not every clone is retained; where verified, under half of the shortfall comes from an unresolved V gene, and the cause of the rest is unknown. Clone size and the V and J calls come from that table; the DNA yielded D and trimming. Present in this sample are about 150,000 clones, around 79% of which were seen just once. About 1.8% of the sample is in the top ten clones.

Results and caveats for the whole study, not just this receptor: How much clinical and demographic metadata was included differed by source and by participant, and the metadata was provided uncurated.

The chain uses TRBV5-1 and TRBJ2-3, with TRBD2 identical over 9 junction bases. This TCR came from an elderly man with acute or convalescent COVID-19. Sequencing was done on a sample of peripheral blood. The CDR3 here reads CASSLFSGGGTDTQYF. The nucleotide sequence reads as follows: TGCGCCAGCAGCTTGTTTAGCGGGGGAGGAACAGATACGCAGTATTTT.